These 17 T cell receptor beta chains came from one sample sequenced in a study of blood T cell repertoires in COVID-19. TCRdb's table, derived via immunoSEQ multiplex PCR, lists solely in-frame clones and lacks some. The sample lists some 120,000 clones; roughly 83% were seen once. The sequenced material came from peripheral blood. Receptors were obtained from a woman in her thirties who had recovered from COVID-19.

CDR3 DNA sequence: TGTGCCAGCAGTTACGACGGGGTTGGACGGGGTTATGGCTACACCTTC. Amino acid sequence: CASSYDGVGRGYGYTF. This chain uses TRBV6-5 with TRBJ1-2; D gene uncertain. Germline lookup yields CDR1 MNHEY and CDR2 SVGAGI. The CDR3 covers 16 residues. The germline V and J ends were trimmed by 2 bases and 5 bases, with 18 bases remaining between them.

This clone came up once. This chain links TRBV9 with TRBJ2-1, with 12 bases identical to TRBD2. V was pared by 3 bases and J by 8 bases, with 6 bases of the junction left unmatched. The V gene's germline CDR1 is SGDLS and CDR2 YYNGEE. This CDR3 region has 15 residues. The CDR3 DNA reads TGTGCCAGCAGCGCTAGCGGGAGGGCCTTCGATGAGCAGTTCTTC. Translating it yields CASSASGRAFDEQFF.

As concerns this clone: At the DNA level, this CDR3 is encoded by other sequences in the same sample as well. This chain joins TRBV9 and TRBJ2-3; TRBD1 matches 10 bases. The CDR3 contains 15 residues. The V segment lost 2 bases and the J segment 3 bases; nucleotides outside the gene matches: 3. The V gene's germline CDR1 is SGDLS and CDR2 YYNGEE. The CDR3 nucleotides are TGTGCCAGCAGCGTCGGACAGGGGGGGACAGATACGCAGTATTTT. Its translation: CASSVGQGGTDTQYF. Based on the CDR3 plus reference TRBV9 and TRBJ2-3, the full variable domain is DSGVTQTPKHLITATGQRVTLRCSPRSGDLSVYWYQQSLDQGLQFLIQYYNGEERAKGNILERFSAQQFPDLHSELNLSSLELGDSALYFCASSVGQGGTDTQYFGPGTRLTVL.

The V and J genes are TRBV5-4 and TRBJ1-3; 8 nucleotides align to TRBD1. The V and J ends lost 3 bases and 1 base, in that order; junction bases with no gene match: 6. The length of the CDR3 is 16 residues. CDR1 and CDR2 (germline): SGHNT, YYREEE (reference sequence). CDR3 protein: CASSSRGPRSGNTIYF. CDR3 coding DNA: TGTGCCAGCAGCTCCAGGGGGCCCAGGTCTGGAAACACCATATATTTT.

This chain uses TRBV9 with TRBJ2-3; 14 bases agree with TRBD2. The V segment lost 7 bases and the J segment 5 bases; nucleotides outside the gene matches: 6. The CDR3 has 15 residues. Germline V lookup: CDR1 SGDLS, CDR2 YYNGEE. The CDR3 DNA follows: TGTGCCAGCGGACTAGCGGGGGGATCCCGAGATACGCAGTATTTT. Protein: CASGLAGGSRDTQYF.

The rearrangement joins TRBV6-1 to TRBJ2-7, with 11 bases lining up with TRBD1. The CDR3 contains 15 residues. Germline V gene data show CDR1 as MNHNS and CDR2 as SASEGT. V was clipped by 3 bases and J by 5 bases; unmatched bases: 6. The CDR3 nucleotides read TGTGCCAGCAGTGACGGACAGGGGGCTCCCCACGAGCAGTACTTC. Amino acids: CASSDGQGAPHEQYF.

This clone has just one count. This chain links TRBV4-2 with TRBJ2-1; 7 bases match TRBD2. The trim removed 1 base at V and 9 bases at J, leaving 3 bases unmatched. CDR1 and CDR2 (germline): LGHNA, YNFKEQ. The CDR3 is 13 residues long. CDR3 in DNA: TGTGCCAGCAGCCAAGGGGAGGGAGTTGAGCAGTTCTTC. This translates into CASSQGEGVEQFF.

The V gene is TRBV3-1 (or the pseudogene TRBV3-2), the J gene TRBJ2-7; D may be TRBD1 (5 bases). The V and J ends lost 4 bases and 5 bases respectively, with 9 bases between them. Germline CDR1 and CDR2: LGHDT and YNNKEL (reference sequence). The CDR3 has 12 residues. Here the CDR3 DNA reads TGTGCCAGCAGCCCCCAGGGTAACGAGCAGTACTTC. Encoded protein: CASSPQGNEQYF.

This chain uses TRBV18 with TRBJ1-1, with 7 bases identical to TRBD1. V lost 4 bases, J lost 3 bases, and 8 bases stayed unmatched. The CDR3 runs 15 residues. CDR1 and CDR2 (germline): KGHSH, LQKENI. CDR3 bases: TGTGCCAGCTCACAGGGGATTACAGGGGACACTGAAGCTTTCTTT. Encoded protein: CASSQGITGDTEAFF.

V is TRBV6-5 and J is TRBJ2-3; tentative D call: TRBD2 (5 bases). Trimming left V 10 bases short and J 4 bases short, with 15 bases between. Germline lookup yields CDR1 MNHEY and CDR2 SVGAGI. The CDR3 has 13 residues. CDR3 in amino acids: CATKTRAADTQYF. The CDR3 DNA sequence: TGTGCCACCAAAACGCGGGCGGCAGATACGCAGTATTTT.

This clone was observed once. The V gene is TRBV7-2, the J gene TRBJ2-1; 9 bases align to TRBD2. Losses at the gene ends were 5 bases for V and 6 bases for J; bases not matched to a gene: 11. The CDR3 contains 16 residues. Per the germline V gene, CDR1 is SGHTA and CDR2 is FQGNSA. The CDR3 DNA reads TGTGCCAGCAGCCTCTGGGCTAGCGGGGCCACCAATGAGCAGTTCTTC. Its protein is CASSLWASGATNEQFF.

This chain uses TRBV7-2 with TRBJ1-1, with unresolved D. The CDR3 sequence is 14 residues long. The V gene lost 1 base and the J gene lost 9 bases, with 15 bases spanning the gap. The germline V gene has CDR1 SGHTA and CDR2 FQGNSA. The CDR3 DNA reads as TGTGCCAGCAGCTTAGTGCGATTGGAGGGCCAAGCTTTCTTT. Protein product: CASSLVRLEGQAFF.

This clone has just a few counts. CDR3 residues: CASSLHRAGANVLTF. CDR3 DNA: TGTGCCAGCAGCCTCCACCGGGCTGGGGCCAACGTCCTGACTTTC. This chain connects TRBV3-1 (or the pseudogene TRBV3-2) to TRBJ2-6; no definite D call. Trimming shortened V by 4 bases and J by 2 bases, and 9 bases separated the two germline ends. This CDR3 region has 15 residues. Per the germline V gene, CDR1 is LGHDT and CDR2 is YNNKEL (reference sequence).

V gene TRBV4-1 combines with J gene TRBJ1-4; D call uncertain. Trimming removed 5 bases at V and 13 bases at J, with 17 bases between. CDR1 is MGHRA, CDR2 YSYEKL, per germline. The CDR3 runs 13 residues. The CDR3 loop is CASSSEASVGLFF. In DNA form, the CDR3 reads TGCGCCAGCAGCTCGGAGGCCTCGGTGGGACTGTTTTTT.

The table lists this clone with many counts. Other nucleotide sequences from this sample produce the same CDR3. The chain recombines TRBV4-1 with TRBJ1-2; the match to TRBD1 covers 9 bases. The ends lost 1 base at V and 0 bases at J; junction bases unmatched: 3. CDR1 is MGHRA and CDR2 is YSYEKL in the germline V gene. This CDR3 is built from 16 residues. The CDR3 reads CASSQAGTGSNYGYTF. CDR3 bases: TGCGCCAGCAGCCAAGCCGGGACAGGGTCTAACTATGGCTACACCTTC.

The gene calls are TRBV5-8 and TRBJ1-5; D gene unclear. In germline, CDR1 is SGHTS, CDR2 YDEGEE. V lost 2 bases and J lost 3, with 3 bases in between. The CDR3 is made up of 12 amino acids. The CDR3 DNA reads as TGTGCCAGCAGCTTCCTCAATCAGCCCCAGCATTTT. It yields the protein CASSFLNQPQHF.

V usage is TRBV10-3 and J usage is TRBJ2-5, with a tentative D call TRBD2 (5 bases). Germline V lookup: CDR1 ENHRY, CDR2 SYGVKD. The length of the CDR3 is 15 residues. The V end was cut by 4 bases, the J end by 1 base, with 13 bases between. CDR3 nucleotide sequence: TGTGCCATCAGTGCGGGTACAGCGGCCCAAGAGACCCAGTACTTC. It encodes CAISAGTAAQETQYF.